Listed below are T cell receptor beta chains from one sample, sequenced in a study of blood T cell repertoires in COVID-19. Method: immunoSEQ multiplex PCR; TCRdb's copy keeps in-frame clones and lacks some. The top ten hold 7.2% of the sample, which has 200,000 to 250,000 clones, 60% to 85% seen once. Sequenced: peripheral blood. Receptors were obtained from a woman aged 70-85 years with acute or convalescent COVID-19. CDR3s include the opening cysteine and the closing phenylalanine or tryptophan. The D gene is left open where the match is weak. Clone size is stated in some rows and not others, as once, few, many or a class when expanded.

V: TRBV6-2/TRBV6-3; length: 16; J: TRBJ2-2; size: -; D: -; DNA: TGTGCCAGCAGTATGCGGCAGAGTGCGAACACCGGGGAGCTGTTTTTT; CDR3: CASSMRQSANTGELFF
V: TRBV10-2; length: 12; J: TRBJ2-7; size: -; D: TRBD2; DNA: TGCGCCAGCAGCCAGGGAGGGTACGAGCAGTACTTC; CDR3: CASSQGGYEQYF
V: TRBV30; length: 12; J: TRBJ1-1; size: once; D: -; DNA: TGTGCCTGGAGTCACCGGGGGACTGAAGCTTTCTTT; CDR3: CAWSHRGTEAFF
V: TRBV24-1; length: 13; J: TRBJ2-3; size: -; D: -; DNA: TGTGCCACCAGCCTCAGGGAAACAGATACGCAGTATTTT; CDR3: CATSLRETDTQYF
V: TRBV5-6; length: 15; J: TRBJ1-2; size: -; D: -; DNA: TGTGCCAGCAGCTTAGGTATAGCGGGCCCGGTGGGCTACACCTTC; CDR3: CASSLGIAGPVGYTF
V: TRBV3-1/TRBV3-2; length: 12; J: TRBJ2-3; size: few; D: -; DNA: TGTGCCAGCAGCCACATTACTGGGAGGCAGTATTTT; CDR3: CASSHITGRQYF
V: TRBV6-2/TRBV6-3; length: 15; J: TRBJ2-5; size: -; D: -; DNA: TGTGCCAGCAGTTACGGTCGAGGCCTCCAAGAGACCCAGTACTTC; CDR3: CASSYGRGLQETQYF
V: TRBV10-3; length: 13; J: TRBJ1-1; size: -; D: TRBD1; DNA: TGTGCCACGACGGGACAGCTGAACACTGAAGCTTTCTTT; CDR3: CATTGQLNTEAFF
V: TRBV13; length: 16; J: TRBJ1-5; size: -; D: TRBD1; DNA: TGTGCCAGCAGCCGCCGGACAGGGGGCGTATATCAGCCCCAGCATTTT; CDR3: CASSRRTGGVYQPQHF
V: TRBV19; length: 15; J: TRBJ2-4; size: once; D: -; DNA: TGTGCCAGTAGTATAGTCACAGCTCCAGGGTACATTCAGTACTTC; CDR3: CASSIVTAPGYIQYF
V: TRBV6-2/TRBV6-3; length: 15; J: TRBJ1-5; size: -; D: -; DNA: TGTGCCAGCAGCCCTCCGGGGACACCAAATCAGCCCCAGCATTTT; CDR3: CASSPPGTPNQPQHF
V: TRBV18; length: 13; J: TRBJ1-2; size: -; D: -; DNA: TGTGCCAGCTCATTCTCCGGAGGTGAGGGCTACACCTTC; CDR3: CASSFSGGEGYTF
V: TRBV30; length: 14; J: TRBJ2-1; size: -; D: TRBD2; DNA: TGTGCCTGGAGTGGGACTAGCGGGGGCGATGAGCAGTTCTTC; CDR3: CAWSGTSGGDEQFF
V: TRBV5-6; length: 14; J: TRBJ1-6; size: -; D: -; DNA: TGTGCCAGCAGCTTGGGGCATATTAATTCACCCCTCCACTTT; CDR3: CASSLGHINSPLHF
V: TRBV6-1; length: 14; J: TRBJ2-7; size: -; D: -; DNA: TGTGCCAGCAGTGAAAGCGGAGAAGCCTACGAGCAGTACTTC; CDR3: CASSESGEAYEQYF
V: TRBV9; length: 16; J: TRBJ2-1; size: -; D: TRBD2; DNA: TGTGCCAGCAGCGCCCCAAGCGGGGGGGCGTACAATGAGCAGTTCTTC; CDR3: CASSAPSGGAYNEQFF
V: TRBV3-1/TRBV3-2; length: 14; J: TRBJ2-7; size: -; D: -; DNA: TGTGCCAGCAGCCAAGGGTCAGGCTCCTACGAGCAGTACTTC; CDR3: CASSQGSGSYEQYF
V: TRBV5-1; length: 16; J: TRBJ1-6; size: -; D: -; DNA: TGCGCCAGCAGCTTGGGTATTGCAGGGGTGTATTCACCCCTCCACTTT; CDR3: CASSLGIAGVYSPLHF
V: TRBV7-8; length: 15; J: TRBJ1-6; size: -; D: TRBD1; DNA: TGTGCCAGCAGCCCACAGGGGGCTTCGAATTCACCCCTCCACTTT; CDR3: CASSPQGASNSPLHF
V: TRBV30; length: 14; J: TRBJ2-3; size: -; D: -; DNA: TGTGCCTGGAGTCCGGGACTTAGCACAGATACGCAGTATTTT; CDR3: CAWSPGLSTDTQYF
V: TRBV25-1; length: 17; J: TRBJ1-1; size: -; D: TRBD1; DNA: TGTGCCAGCAGTGATGAAAGAACAGGGGGCAGGAACACTGAAGCTTTCTTT; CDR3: CASSDERTGGRNTEAFF
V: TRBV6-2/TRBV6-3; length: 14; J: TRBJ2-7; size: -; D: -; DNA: TGTGCCAGCAGTGCCATGACAGGCGCCTACGAGCAGTACTTC; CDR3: CASSAMTGAYEQYF
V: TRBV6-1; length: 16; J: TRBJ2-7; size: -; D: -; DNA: TGTGCCAGCAGTGAAATTGTCGGGGGGCCTTCTCACGAGCAGTACTTC; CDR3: CASSEIVGGPSHEQYF
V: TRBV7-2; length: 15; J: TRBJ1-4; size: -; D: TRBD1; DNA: TGTGCCAGCAGTAAGGAGGGGGCCGTAAATGAAAAACTGTTTTTT; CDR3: CASSKEGAVNEKLFF
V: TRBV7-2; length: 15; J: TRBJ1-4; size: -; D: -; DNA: TGTGCCAGCAGCCAGAGGACGGAGGGAGGGGAAAAACTGTTTTTT; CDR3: CASSQRTEGGEKLFF
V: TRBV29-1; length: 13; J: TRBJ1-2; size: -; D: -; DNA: TGCAGCGTTTCCCGGGACACCTTCGGTGGCTACACCTTC; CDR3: CSVSRDTFGGYTF
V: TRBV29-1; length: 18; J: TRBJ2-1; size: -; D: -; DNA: TGCAGCGTCGGCCTAAGGGGGTACCGGACCCTGGCAAGCAATGAGCAGTTCTTC; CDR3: CSVGLRGYRTLASNEQFF
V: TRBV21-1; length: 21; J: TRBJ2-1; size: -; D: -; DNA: TGTGCCAGCAGCAAAAAGGCCCGTCGAGTAGCGGGGGTTTCCTCCTACAATGAGCAGTTCTTC; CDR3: CASSKKARRVAGVSSYNEQFF
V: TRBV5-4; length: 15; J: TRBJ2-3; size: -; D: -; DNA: TGTGCCAGCAGATCCCGGGTTCGCAGGGGAGATACGCAGTATTTT; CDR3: CASRSRVRRGDTQYF
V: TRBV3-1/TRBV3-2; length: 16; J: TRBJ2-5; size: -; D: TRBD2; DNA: TGTGCCAGCAGCCAAAAAGCCGGGAGGTCTGCGGAGACCCAGTACTTC; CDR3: CASSQKAGRSAETQYF
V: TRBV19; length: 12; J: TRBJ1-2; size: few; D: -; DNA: TGTGCCAGTGCGGTGGGGGCGTATGGCTACACCTTC; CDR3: CASAVGAYGYTF
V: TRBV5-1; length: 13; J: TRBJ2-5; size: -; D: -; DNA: TGCGCCAGCAGCTTGGGAGGAGGGGAGACCCAGTACTTC; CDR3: CASSLGGGETQYF
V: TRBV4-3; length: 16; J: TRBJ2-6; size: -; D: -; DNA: TGCGCCAGCAGCCGCGGTTCATTCATGGGGGCCAACGTCCTGACTTTC; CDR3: CASSRGSFMGANVLTF
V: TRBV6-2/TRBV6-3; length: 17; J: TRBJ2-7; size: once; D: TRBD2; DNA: TGTGCCAGCAGTTACCCCCCTGGACTAGCGGGAGCCTACGAGCAGTACTTC; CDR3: CASSYPPGLAGAYEQYF
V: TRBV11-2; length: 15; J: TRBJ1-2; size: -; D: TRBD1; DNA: TGTGCCAGCAGCTCCTCCTCCGGGACAGGGGGCGACCCTTACTTC; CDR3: CASSSSSGTGGDPYF
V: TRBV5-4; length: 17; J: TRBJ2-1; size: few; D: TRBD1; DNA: TGTGCCAGCAGCATAGGAAACAGGGGGCGCGGTTACAATGAGCAGTTCTTC; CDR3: CASSIGNRGRGYNEQFF
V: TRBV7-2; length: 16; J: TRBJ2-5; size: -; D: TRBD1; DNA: TGTGCCAGCAGTTTACCGGGACAGGGGATGCTGGGGACCCAGTACTTC; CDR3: CASSLPGQGMLGTQYF
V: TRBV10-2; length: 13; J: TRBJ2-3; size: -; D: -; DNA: TGCGCCAGCTCTGCGGGACAGCGGAATACGCAGTATTTT; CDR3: CASSAGQRNTQYF
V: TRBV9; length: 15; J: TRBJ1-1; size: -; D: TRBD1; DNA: TGTGCCAGCAGCGTAGACGGGGGACAGGACACTGAAGCTTTCTTT; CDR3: CASSVDGGQDTEAFF
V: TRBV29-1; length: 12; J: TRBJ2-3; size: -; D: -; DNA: TGCAGCGTTGGTAGAGGATTAGGGGGGCAGTATTTT; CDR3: CSVGRGLGGQYF
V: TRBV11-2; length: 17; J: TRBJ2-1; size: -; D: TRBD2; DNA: TGTGCCAGCAGCGTCTCCGGGACTAGCGGGGGGCGCAATGAGCAGTTCTTC; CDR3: CASSVSGTSGGRNEQFF
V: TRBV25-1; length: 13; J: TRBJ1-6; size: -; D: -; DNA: TGTGCCAGCAGTGAATTCGGGAATTCACCCCTCCACTTT; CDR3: CASSEFGNSPLHF
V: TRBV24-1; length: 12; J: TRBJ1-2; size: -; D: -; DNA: TGTGCCACCAGTTCTGGGAGCCATGGCTACACCTTC; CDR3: CATSSGSHGYTF
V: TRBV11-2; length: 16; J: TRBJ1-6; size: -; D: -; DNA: TGTGCCAGCAGCTTAAATTCGGGAGAATATAATTCACCCCTCCACTTT; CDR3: CASSLNSGEYNSPLHF
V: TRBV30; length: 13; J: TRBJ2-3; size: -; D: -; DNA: TGTGCCTGGAGGGCTGGACAGACAGATACGCAGTATTTT; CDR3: CAWRAGQTDTQYF
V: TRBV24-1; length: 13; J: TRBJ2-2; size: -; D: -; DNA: TGTGCCACCAGTAAACATCTCACCGGGGAGCTGTTTTTT; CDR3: CATSKHLTGELFF
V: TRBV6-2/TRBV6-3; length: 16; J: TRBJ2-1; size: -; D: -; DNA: TGTGCCAGCAGTTACTCGAATTCAGGGGCCTACAATGAGCAGTTCTTC; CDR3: CASSYSNSGAYNEQFF
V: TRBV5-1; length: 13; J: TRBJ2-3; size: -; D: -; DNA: TGCGCCAGCAGCGACGGGGTCACAGATACGCAGTATTTT; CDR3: CASSDGVTDTQYF
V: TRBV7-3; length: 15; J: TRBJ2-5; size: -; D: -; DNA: TGTGCCAGCAGCCCCGACTCGTCCCTACCAGAGACCCAGTACTTC; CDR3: CASSPDSSLPETQYF